This note documents a single T cell receptor beta chain sequence. Its antigen is undetermined. The germline V gene has CDR1 SNHLY and CDR2 FYNNEI. The CDR3 runs to 12 residues. Deletions cut 6 bases from V and 5 bases from J, with 7 bases between. The data belong to a study of shared clonotypes between healthy human individuals. Study observations and caveats: Researchers sampled blood only, noting tissue repertoires likely differ.

Generated by immunoSEQ multiplex PCR, the TCRdb table keeps only in-frame clones and is missing some. The repertoire holds 950,000 to 1,100,000 clones, with around three quarters as singletons. A CD45RA-negative memory subset and a CD45RA+ naive subset were separated from the CD4+ cells. This clonotype was obtained from a man aged 18 to 29 in good health. Some clones in this sample may be carry-over from other donors' samples. Sequenced input: memory CD4+ T cells from PBMCs. Subset: CD45RA-negative fraction. The V call is TRBV2, the J call TRBJ2-2; D not certain. The CDR3, as DNA: TGTGCCAGCAGACAAGAAACCGGGGAGCTGTTTTTT. It encodes CASRQETGELFF.